This section outlines one T cell receptor beta chain sequence together with its context. Amplification used 60 Vbeta primers and 13 Jbeta primers. Repertoires were generated with immunoSEQ multiplex PCR, while TCRdb's copy carries only in-frame clones and drops some. The sample carries about 190,000 clones, 79% recorded once. There are 15 residues in the CDR3. V lost 6 bases, J lost 3 bases, and 17 bases lay in between. The germline V gene has CDR1 MDHEN and CDR2 SYDVKM. This entry is derived from a study of cytomegalovirus exposure and HLA in healthy donors. The sequence was obtained from a woman aged 18-29 years in good health and CMV-seronegative. The rearrangement joins TRBV28 to TRBJ1-2, with D possibly being TRBD1 (6 bases). Sequencing was done on a sample of PBMCs. The CDR3 sequence is CASSPSGGAYYGYTF. DNA for the CDR3: TGTGCCAGCAGCCCGTCCGGGGGGGCCTACTATGGCTACACCTTC.